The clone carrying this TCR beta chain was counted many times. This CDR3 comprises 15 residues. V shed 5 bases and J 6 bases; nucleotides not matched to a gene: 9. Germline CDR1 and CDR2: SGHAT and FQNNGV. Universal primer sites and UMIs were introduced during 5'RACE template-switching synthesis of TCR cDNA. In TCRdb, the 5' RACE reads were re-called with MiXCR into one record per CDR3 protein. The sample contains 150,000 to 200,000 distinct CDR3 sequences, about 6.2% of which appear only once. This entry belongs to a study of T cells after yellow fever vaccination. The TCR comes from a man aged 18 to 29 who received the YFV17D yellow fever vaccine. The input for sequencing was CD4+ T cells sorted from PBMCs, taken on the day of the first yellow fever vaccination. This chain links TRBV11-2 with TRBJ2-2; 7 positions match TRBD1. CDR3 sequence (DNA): TGTGCCAGCAGCCCAAACAGGGGTTTGGCCGGGGAGCTGTTTTTT. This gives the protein CASSPNRGLAGELFF. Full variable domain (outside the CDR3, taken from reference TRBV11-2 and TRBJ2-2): EAGVAQSPRYKIIEKRQSVAFWCNPISGHATLYWYQQILGQGPKLLIQFQNNGVVDDSQLPKDRFSAERLKGVDSTLKIQPAKLEDSAVYLCASSPNRGLAGELFFGEGSRLTVL.